A selection of T cell receptor beta chains follows, all from one sample in a study of human T cells and chemical hapten exposure. TCRdb analysed the 5' RACE reads with MiXCR anew, one entry per CDR3 protein. The table lists about 81,000 distinct CDR3 sequences, more than 15% of them singletons, with approximately 7% in the top ten. Receptors originate from a female donor in good health. CDR3s include the opening cysteine and the closing phenylalanine or tryptophan. The D gene is left open where the match is weak. Some rows mark clone size as missing; the rest say once, few, many or name a class of expanded clone.

v_gene	d_gene	j_gene	abundance	CDR3aa	CDR3nt
TRBV5-4	.	TRBJ2-3	few	CASSLNVGLISTDTQYF	TGTGCCAGCAGCTTGAACGTCGGCCTCATATCCACAGATACGCAGTATTTT
TRBV20-1	.	TRBJ1-6	.	CSAPRGEAPLHF	TGCAGTGCTCCGAGAGGGGAGGCGCCCCTCCACTTT
TRBV14	TRBD1	TRBJ2-1	.	CASSHLGQGNNEQFF	TGTGCCAGCAGCCATCTAGGACAGGGGAACAATGAGCAGTTCTTC
TRBV6-1	.	TRBJ1-5	few	CASSGKTGNWQPQHF	TGTGCCAGCAGTGGAAAAACAGGCAATTGGCAGCCCCAGCATTTT
TRBV6-2/TRBV6-3	.	TRBJ2-3	.	CASKTDTQYF	TGTGCCAGCAAAACAGATACGCAGTATTTT
TRBV11-2	.	TRBJ2-3	few	CASSSSGYTQYF	TGTGCCAGCAGTTCCTCCGGGTATACGCAGTATTTT
TRBV6-1	.	TRBJ1-6	few	CASSHGGENSPLHF	TGTGCCAGCTCCCACGGGGGCGAGAATTCACCCCTCCACTTT
TRBV7-8	.	TRBJ2-3	.	CASSFRGAGTTDTQYF	TGTGCCAGCAGCTTTCGAGGGGCGGGGACCACAGATACGCAGTATTTT
TRBV6-5	.	TRBJ1-3	few	CASSTAWVGSGNTIYF	TGTGCCAGCAGTACTGCGTGGGTGGGCTCTGGAAACACCATATATTTT
TRBV24-1	.	TRBJ2-5	few	CATSERGRETQYF	TGTGCCACCAGTGAACGGGGGAGAGAGACCCAGTACTTC
TRBV4-3	.	TRBJ1-6	few	CASSQDGTDESPLHF	TGCGCCAGCAGCCAAGATGGGACGGACGAGTCACCCCTCCACTTT
TRBV27	.	TRBJ1-5	.	CASSRGGNQPQHF	TGTGCCAGCAGTCGGGGAGGCAATCAGCCCCAGCATTTT
TRBV7-2	.	TRBJ1-4	.	CASSLAGIGEKLFF	TGTGCCAGCAGCTTAGCAGGGATTGGTGAAAAACTGTTTTTT
TRBV19	.	TRBJ1-2	few	CASSMRADNYGYTF	TGTGCCAGTAGTATGAGGGCGGATAACTATGGCTACACCTTC
TRBV2	.	TRBJ2-1	few	CAHKGTYNEQFF	TGTGCCCACAAGGGTACTTACAATGAGCAGTTCTTC
TRBV2	TRBD1	TRBJ1-4	.	CASRGTGGASNEKLFF	TGTGCCAGCAGAGGGACAGGGGGCGCTTCTAATGAAAAACTGTTTTTT
TRBV6-6	TRBD2	TRBJ2-5	few	CASSKTGGDSSETQYF	TGTGCCAGCAGTAAAACGGGGGGGGACTCGAGTGAGACCCAGTACTTC
TRBV5-1	.	TRBJ2-7	few	CASRDTGSSYEQYF	TGCGCCAGTAGGGACACGGGAAGCTCCTACGAGCAGTACTTC
TRBV9	TRBD1	TRBJ1-1	.	CASSSKDRTEAFF	TGTGCCAGCAGCTCAAAGGACAGGACTGAAGCTTTCTTT
TRBV6-6	.	TRBJ2-1	few	CASSSGPSYNEQFF	TGTGCCAGCAGTTCCGGTCCATCCTACAATGAGCAGTTCTTC
TRBV13	TRBD1	TRBJ1-1	few	CASSAGQGAAEAFF	TGTGCCAGCAGCGCTGGACAGGGGGCCGCTGAAGCTTTCTTT
TRBV9	.	TRBJ2-2	few	CASRLQGETGELFF	TGTGCCAGCAGACTTCAGGGAGAGACCGGGGAGCTGTTTTTT
TRBV20-1	TRBD1	TRBJ1-1	many	CSARGTAGGDTEAFF	TGCAGTGCTCGAGGGACAGCCGGCGGGGACACTGAAGCTTTCTTT
TRBV7-9	.	TRBJ1-3	few	CASSLASEGAGNTIYF	TGTGCCAGCAGCTTAGCCTCTGAGGGCGCGGGAAACACCATATATTTT
TRBV18	.	TRBJ2-5	.	CASSLSGTVDQETQYF	TGTGCCAGCTCATTATCCGGGACGGTCGACCAAGAGACCCAGTACTTC
TRBV11-2	.	TRBJ1-1	few	CASRLTPVETEAFF	TGTGCCAGCAGACTGACTCCTGTGGAGACTGAAGCTTTCTTT
TRBV5-6	.	TRBJ2-2	few	CASSLARLITGELFF	TGTGCCAGCAGCTTGGCTCGGCTTATCACCGGGGAGCTGTTTTTT
TRBV25-1	.	TRBJ1-1	.	CASSEFGQGREAFF	TGTGCCAGCAGTGAATTCGGGCAGGGTCGTGAAGCTTTCTTT
TRBV7-2	TRBD1	TRBJ2-1	few	CASSRDRGTYNEQFF	TGTGCCAGCAGCCGGGACAGGGGCACCTACAATGAGCAGTTCTTC
TRBV19	TRBD2	TRBJ2-3	.	CASSMGLAGTDTQYF	TGTGCCAGTAGTATGGGACTAGCGGGCACAGATACGCAGTATTTT
TRBV12-3/TRBV12-4	TRBD1	TRBJ1-1	few	CASRLPTGVPEAFF	TGTGCCAGCAGACTCCCGACAGGGGTCCCTGAAGCTTTCTTT
TRBV5-4	.	TRBJ1-2	many	CASSLRANYGYTF	TGTGCCAGCAGCTTGCGGGCTAACTATGGCTACACCTTC
TRBV5-1	.	TRBJ2-4	.	CASSPRGTGAGKNIQYF	TGCGCCAGCAGCCCCCGTGGCACGGGGGCAGGCAAAAACATTCAGTACTTC
TRBV6-2/TRBV6-3	.	TRBJ2-1	many	CASSLNQDSAREQFF	TGTGCCAGCAGTTTAAACCAGGACAGCGCTAGGGAGCAGTTCTTC
TRBV28	.	TRBJ1-5	few	CASSLGRRNQPQHF	TGTGCCAGCAGTTTGGGAAGGCGCAATCAGCCCCAGCATTTT
TRBV10-3	.	TRBJ1-1	many	CAIIGDNEAFF	TGTGCCATCATCGGGGATAATGAAGCTTTCTTT
TRBV12-3/TRBV12-4	.	TRBJ2-1	medium-sized	CASLLTPVSYNEQFF	TGTGCCAGCCTCCTTACCCCGGTCTCCTACAATGAGCAGTTCTTC
TRBV6-5	.	TRBJ1-4	few	CASSSRVANEKLFF	TGTGCCAGCAGTTCCAGGGTCGCTAATGAAAAACTGTTTTTT
TRBV10-3	.	TRBJ1-1	few	CAISEFGGSNTEAFF	TGTGCCATCAGTGAGTTCGGAGGGTCGAACACTGAAGCTTTCTTT
TRBV29-1	.	TRBJ2-3	few	CSVEGGRLADTQYF	TGCAGCGTTGAAGGAGGGAGGTTGGCAGATACGCAGTATTTT
TRBV5-1	.	TRBJ2-7	few	CASSLGRGLAGPAYEQYF	TGCGCCAGCAGCTTGGGCAGGGGGCTAGCGGGCCCCGCCTACGAGCAGTACTTC
TRBV20-1	TRBD1	TRBJ2-7	few	CSARRQTGRYEQYF	TGCAGTGCTAGAAGACAGACAGGGAGATACGAGCAGTACTTC